This T cell receptor beta chain was recovered during a study of vaccination and CD4 T cells after COVID-19. Whole-study context: Taking of post-vaccine samples occurred a median 72 days after dose two (range 14 to 241).

Study results and caveats: Convalescent patients' clones that were vaccine-specific were spike mono-reactive in 304 of 307 cases.

Sequence data for DNA of cultured CD4+ T cells were generated by the Oncomine TCR Beta short-read assay. Genomic DNA extraction was carried out from cultured CD4+ T cells. MiXCR, applied by TCRdb to the PCR reads, yields one record per CDR3 protein. The table records some 18,000 distinct CDR3 sequences, about 41% of them present only once. Treatment described: approximately 10-day PBMC culture with coronavirus spike peptide pools or control peptides (ViraFEST assay). Germline values: CDR1 LNHDA, CDR2 SQIVND (reference sequence). Trimming stripped 5 bases from V and 2 bases from J, with 13 bases between. CDR3 length equals 14 residues. This clonotype has a handful of counts. Its antigen is currently unknown.

The chain is built from TRBV19 and TRBJ2-7; tentative D call: TRBD1 (5 bases). This clonotype was sampled from a human donor who had recovered from COVID-19. This specimen was CD4+ T cells from blood, cultured in vitro, taken after SARS-CoV-2 vaccination. CDR3 nucleotides: TGTGCCAGTAGTCGAGGTACAGGCCCCTACGAGCAGTACTTC. It specifies CASSRGTGPYEQYF.